This entry is about one TCR beta chain. This clonotype was counted many times. Its antigen is not yet known. Per-base quality was not reported, and no clone a single base away is much larger than it. For repertoire sequencing, the TCR beta CDR3 regions were amplified from RNA transcripts. The first round of RT-PCR was done with HTBI primers and the Qiagen OneStep RT-PCR kit, and was followed by a second round of multiplex PCR, then size selection and purification. Libraries were sequenced paired-end with 100 bp reads on an Illumina HiSeq2000. In the authors' own workflow: SOAPnuke was used to process the reads, throwing out any read that had adapters, had uncalled bases, had a mean Phred below 15, or lacked an exact constant-primer or identifier match. COPE v1.2.5 was used to merge high-quality paired reads. Each unique nucleotide sequence was treated as a clonotype, and MiTCR v1.1 was used to align the clonotypes to the IMGT TRB V, D and J references. The analysis was limited to V-J combinations with a frequency above 0.0001, which together covered approximately 99% of repertoires. For each V-J combination, a TCR clonal expansion and chaos score was defined as the ratio of F50 clonal expansion to chaos observed in the TCRdist matrix. Features were reduced by Welch's t-statistics and random forest to approximately 13 V-J combinations, which fed a naive Bayes classifier. The similarity between thyroid and blood repertoires was quantified using the Morisita-Horn index. TCRdb ran its own pipeline on the public reads, namely fastp trimming at Q25 and MiXCR clone calling, and kept in-frame beta chains. Records with the same CDR3 protein are collapsed into one entry carrying the most frequent genes and DNA. What appears here as the V and J calls and clone size reflects TCRdb's work, not the paper's. The sample yields about 370,000 distinct CDR3 sequences; about 17% were counted once. In total, the top ten clones hold roughly 1.6% of the sample.

The record originates from a study of Graves' ophthalmopathy and Graves' hyperthyroidism (dated by TCRdb to the late 2010s). Describing the broader study: Peripheral blood samples were taken at the time of initial diagnosis, before any treatment was given. To explore V-J signatures that distinguish ophthalmopathy from hyperthyroidism, a discovery set of 100 patients was enrolled, made up of more than 40 with ophthalmopathy and 57 with stable hyperthyroidism. The approximately 90 discovery patients were divided at random into training and test sets in a 7:3 ratio. Following sample collection, hyperthyroidism patients were given methimazole at a starting dose of 30 mg daily, and ophthalmopathy patients were given high-dose intravenous methylprednisolone. In total, approximately 130 blood samples were TCR-sequenced: 40 to 45 ophthalmopathy, under 80 hyperthyroidism and some 17 hyperthyroidism-to-ophthalmopathy patients. In about 6 hyperthyroidism patients, the T-cell repertoire of thyroid tissue was compared with the T-cell repertoire of blood. To tell Graves' ophthalmopathy apart from Graves' hyperthyroidism, and to predict which patients would progress to ophthalmopathy, the study relied on TCR beta repertoire signatures. The independent validation cohort included approximately 19 hyperthyroidism patients plus 17 patients who later progressed from hyperthyroidism to ophthalmopathy.

Ophthalmopathy patients had moderately to severely active disease, Clinical Activity Score of at least 3, NOSPECS grade of at least 4, and disease duration under 3 months. Patients with other autoimmune diseases, uncontrolled infections, pregnancy or lactation were excluded. Clinical symptoms, serum thyroxine, TRAb, thyroid ultrasound and orbital computed tomography were used for diagnosis. Ficoll-Paque density gradient centrifugation was used to isolate PBMCs from about 10 ml of fresh peripheral blood. Total RNA was extracted using Trizol reagent, and RNA quality was checked on an Agilent 2100 Bioanalyzer. From a lookup of the germline V gene, CDR1 and CDR2 are ENHRY and SYGVKD. The CDR3 sequence holds 15 residues, the cysteine and phenylalanine included. This entry keeps only the CDR3 DNA: 45 bases, framed from base 1. Here V drops 1 base and J drops 6 bases, and the junction holds 5 bases not matched to any gene.

Results and caveats for the whole study, not just this receptor: In validation, the model predicted ophthalmopathy progression with about 64% sensitivity and approximately 78% specificity; eleven to twelve predicted patients were CT-confirmed with GO in a median of approximately 6.2 months. Among expanded thyroid clonotypes with frequency above 0.001, most also showed up in blood, which suggests that blood repertoires may reflect the thyroid immune response. In cross-validation, the 13-signature model distinguished ophthalmopathy from stable hyperthyroidism with roughly 90% sensitivity and about 81% specificity, and in the test set the corresponding values were roughly 80% and 76%. No statistical method was used to set the sample size in advance, and the investigators knew which group each participant was assigned to.

The sequence was collected from a young woman with Graves' ophthalmopathy. Donor details come from another sample of the same person, matched by shared clones. The sequenced sample was peripheral blood. Here the chain combines TRBV10-3 and TRBJ1-5, with 8 bases matching TRBD1. The nucleotide sequence reads as follows: TGTGCCATCAGTGAGTGGGCAGGGGGCGGTCAGCCCCAGCATTTT. It codes for CAISEWAGGGQPQHF.